One and the same sample provided the 29 T cell receptor beta chains below, sequenced in a study of blood T cell repertoires in COVID-19. The protocol was immunoSEQ multiplex PCR, while the TCRdb copy is restricted to in-frame clones and leaves out a portion. Of fewer than 300,000 clones in the sample, more than 80% were seen once. Specimen: PBMCs or T cells enriched from blood (not recorded which). Every receptor here comes from a woman aged 25 to 39 who had recovered from COVID-19.

This sequence joins TRBV5-1 and TRBJ1-1, with TRBD1 as a possible D gene (5 bases). The CDR3 is 13 residues long. CDR1 is SGHRS, CDR2 YFSETQ, per germline. The V and J ends lost 2 bases and 4 bases respectively, with 9 bases between them. CDR3: CASSFPGSTEAFF. DNA of the CDR3: TGCGCCAGCAGCTTCCCAGGGTCCACTGAAGCTTTCTTT.

The rearrangement uses TRBV6-2 or TRBV6-3 and TRBJ2-3; 7 positions agree with TRBD2. CDR3 length: 14 residues. V lost 5 bases, J lost 3 bases, and 5 bases stayed unmatched. Germline assignment: CDR1 MNHEY and CDR2 SVGEGT. CDR3 coding DNA: TGTGCCAGCAGTCGGGACTACACTACAGATACGCAGTATTTT. This encodes CASSRDYTTDTQYF.

This sequence joins TRBV27 and TRBJ2-7, with 8 nucleotides matching TRBD1. Unmatched junction bases numbered 3, after V lost 4 bases and J lost 4 bases. This CDR3 contains 13 residues. In germline, CDR1 is MNHEY, CDR2 SMNVEV (reference sequence). The CDR3 sequence is CASSSRGRYEQYF. The CDR3 DNA reads TGTGCCAGCAGTTCCAGGGGGCGATACGAGCAGTACTTC.

This clone appeared a single time. The V and J genes are TRBV3-1 (or the pseudogene TRBV3-2) and TRBJ1-2, with 10 positions matching TRBD1. Germline CDR1 is LGHDT and CDR2 is YNNKEL (reference sequence). CDR3 length equals 14 residues. J was trimmed by 4 bases and V by 4 bases; bases with no gene match: 3. Written as DNA, the CDR3 is TGTGCCAGCAGCCGTGACAGGGGGCCCTATGGCTACACCTTC. It is translated as CASSRDRGPYGYTF.

The rearrangement uses TRBV27 and TRBJ2-1; 14 bases are a match to TRBD2. The CDR3 consists of 16 residues. CDR1 MNHEY and CDR2 SMNVEV come from the germline V gene (reference sequence). The J segment lost 6 bases and the V segment lost 5 bases, leaving 6 bases of the junction unmatched. The CDR3 region has the DNA TGTGCCAGCAGTCGCTCCGGGACTAGCGGGAGCAATGAGCAGTTCTTC. Its translation: CASSRSGTSGSNEQFF.

This clone was detected once. The V gene is TRBV7-2, the J gene TRBJ1-2, with TRBD1 matching over 12 bases. The germline V gene has CDR1 SGHTA and CDR2 FQGNSA. V shed 6 bases and J 2 bases; nucleotides not matched to a gene: 4. The CDR3 extends over 15 amino acids. CDR3 DNA sequence: TGTGCCAGCAGTAGGGACAGGGGGCAAAACTATGGCTACACCTTC. This encodes CASSRDRGQNYGYTF.

J is TRBJ2-3 and V is TRBV7-2; no definite D call. Per germline, CDR1 SGHTA and CDR2 FQGNSA. The V and J ends lost 5 bases and 2 bases respectively, with 11 bases between them. The CDR3 covers 14 residues. The CDR3 loop is CASSARWFTDTQYF. The CDR3 nucleotides read TGTGCCAGCAGCGCCCGGTGGTTCACAGATACGCAGTATTTT.

The V gene is TRBV6-5, the J gene TRBJ2-7; TRBD1 is a possible D gene (6 bases). This CDR3 has 14 residues. Between the trimmed V and J ends, which lost 7 bases and 0 bases, there was a span of 13 bases. The germline V gene has CDR1 MNHEY and CDR2 SVGAGI. This CDR3 is CASKVDRISYEQYF. Written as DNA, the CDR3 is TGTGCCAGCAAGGTTGACAGGATCTCCTACGAGCAGTACTTC.

V and J are TRBV6-1 and TRBJ1-2; no clear D. CDR3 length equals 16 residues. Germline V gene lookup returns CDR1 MNHNS and CDR2 SASEGT. Trimming cost V 1 base and J 4 bases, with 16 bases left between them. The CDR3 spells CASSEDRMRNLYGYTF. Here the CDR3 DNA reads TGTGCCAGCAGTGAAGACCGAATGCGGAACCTCTATGGCTACACCTTC.

The V gene is TRBV4-3, the J gene TRBJ1-6, with D possibly being TRBD1 (6 bases). The CDR3 spans 15 residues. Trimming shortened V by 4 bases and J by 5 bases, and 12 bases separated the two germline ends. Germline V gene data show CDR1 as LGHNA and CDR2 as YSLEER. The CDR3 region is CASSPAGQNNSPLHF. The CDR3 region has the DNA TGCGCCAGCAGCCCGGCCGGACAGAATAATTCACCCCTCCACTTT.

The count of this clone is one. The chain links TRBV6-5 to TRBJ2-3; 9 positions agree with TRBD1. V was pared by 5 bases and J by 1 base, with 4 bases of the junction left unmatched. The CDR3 runs 15 residues. Germline V lookup: CDR1 MNHEY, CDR2 SVGAGI. CDR3 amino acids: CASSQQGAGTDTQYF. CDR3 in DNA: TGTGCCAGCAGTCAACAGGGGGCTGGCACAGATACGCAGTATTTT.

This chain links TRBV19 with TRBJ2-7, with D maybe TRBD2 (6 bases). This CDR3 has 12 amino acids. CDR1 is LNHDA, CDR2 SQIVND, per germline (reference sequence). The germline V and J ends were trimmed by 7 bases and 6 bases, with 13 bases remaining between them. CDR3 region: CASTGRGFEQYF. The CDR3 nucleotides read TGTGCCAGTACCGGGCGGGGTTTCGAGCAGTACTTC.

The gene calls are TRBV28 and TRBJ2-7, with D unresolved. The germline CDR1 and CDR2 sequences are MDHEN and SYDVKM. The CDR3 loop spans 12 amino acids. V was trimmed by 6 bases and J by 3 bases, leaving 9 bases between them. The CDR3 is CASRHQNYEQYF. As DNA, the CDR3 is TGTGCCAGCAGGCACCAGAACTACGAGCAGTACTTC.

This rearrangement joins TRBV7-9 to TRBJ2-7, with 11 bases identical to TRBD2. V shed 5 bases, J shed 3 bases, and the junction held 9 bases outside the gene matches. This CDR3 contains 16 residues. Per germline, CDR1 SEHNR and CDR2 FQNEAQ (reference sequence). CDR3 region: CASSPSLAGEGYEQYF. The CDR3 DNA follows: TGTGCCAGCAGCCCTTCACTAGCGGGAGAAGGCTACGAGCAGTACTTC.

The chain uses TRBV18 and TRBJ2-6; D gene uncertain. The CDR3 is 15 amino acids. Trimming took 0 bases from V and 5 from J, leaving 8 bases between them. Per germline, CDR1 KGHSH and CDR2 LQKENI. This CDR3 reads CASSPPSVWANVLTF. The CDR3 DNA reads as TGTGCCAGCTCACCACCGAGCGTATGGGCCAACGTCCTGACTTTC.

A word on this clone: The same CDR3 also results from other DNA sequences found in this sample. The V gene is TRBV10-1, the J gene TRBJ2-5, with 7 bases identical to TRBD2. V shed 4 bases and J 1 base; nucleotides not matched to a gene: 3. Germline V gene sequence: CDR1 WNHNN, CDR2 SYGVQD (reference sequence). This CDR3 is built from 14 residues. The CDR3 bases are TGCGCCAGCAGTGCGGGAGGCCCCCAAGAGACCCAGTACTTC. Residues: CASSAGGPQETQYF.

The CDR3 DNA reads TGCGCCAGCGGTCGCCTAGGTGGTGAGACCCAGTACTTC. Its translation: CASGRLGGETQYF. The genes are TRBV5-1 and TRBJ2-5; D unclear. CDR1 and CDR2 (germline): SGHRS, YFSETQ. V lost 7 bases and J 5 bases, leaving 15 bases between the germline ends. The CDR3 runs to 13 residues.

The rearrangement links TRBV25-1 to TRBJ2-3, with a weak D call TRBD2 (5 bases). The V end was cut by 4 bases, the J end by 4 bases, with 6 bases between. The germline V gene encodes CDR1 MGHDK and CDR2 SYGVNS. This CDR3 comprises 12 residues. The CDR3 nucleotides read TGTGCCAGCAGTGGAGGGCCAGATACGCAGTATTTT. Amino acid sequence: CASSGGPDTQYF.

The J gene is TRBJ1-4, the V gene TRBV5-5; TRBD1 agrees at 7 bases. Unmatched junction bases numbered 7, after V lost 0 bases and J lost 8 bases. CDR3 length: 15 residues. Germline lookup yields CDR1 SGHKS and CDR2 YYEKEE (reference sequence). The CDR3 sequence is CASSLDDREYEKLFF. In DNA form, the CDR3 reads TGTGCCAGCAGCTTGGATGACAGGGAGTACGAAAAACTGTTTTTT. The full variable domain, in which reference TRBV5-5 and TRBJ1-4 provide the parts outside the CDR3, is DAGVTQSPTHLIKTRGQQVTLRCSPISGHKSVSWYQQVLGQGPQFIFQYYEKEERGRGNFPDRFSARQFPNYSSELNVNALLLGDSALYLCASSLDDREYEKLFFGSGTQLSVL.

V and J are TRBV29-1 and TRBJ1-2; weak D call: TRBD1 (6 bases). CDR1 is SQVTM, CDR2 ANQGSEA, per germline. The CDR3 loop spans 13 amino acids. Deletions cut 5 bases from V and 4 bases from J, with 14 bases between. In DNA form, the CDR3 reads TGCAGCGTTACCCGACAGGACCCCTATGGCTACACCTTC. It translates to CSVTRQDPYGYTF. Combining the CDR3 with reference TRBV29-1 and TRBJ1-2 gives the whole variable domain SAVISQKPSRDICQRGTSLTIQCQVDSQVTMMFWYRQQPGQSLTLIATANQGSEATYESGFVIDKFPISRPNLTFSTLTVSNMSPEDSSIYLCSVTRQDPYGYTFGSGTRLTVV.

The chain joins TRBV6-2 or TRBV6-3 to TRBJ2-3; D is uncertain. Germline V CDR1 and CDR2: MNHEY, SVGEGT. The CDR3 has 14 residues. V was shortened by 3 bases and J by 0 bases, with 7 bases between the two germline ends. The CDR3 DNA reads as TGTGCCAGCAGTTATACGCAGAGCACAGATACGCAGTATTTT. Translated: CASSYTQSTDTQYF.

V is TRBV5-1 and J is TRBJ2-5; 10 nucleotides align to TRBD1. Germline V CDR1 and CDR2: SGHRS, YFSETQ. Germline trimming cut 4 bases from V and 2 bases from J; bases unmatched to any gene: 5. The CDR3 is 15 amino acids. The CDR3 sequence is CASSRQGARQETQYF. CDR3 sequence (DNA): TGCGCCAGCAGCCGACAGGGGGCACGGCAAGAGACCCAGTACTTC.

This clone was seen only a few times. The V and J genes are TRBV11-2 and TRBJ2-1, with D hard to call. The CDR3 totals 17 residues. Germline V gene sequence: CDR1 SGHAT, CDR2 FQNNGV. Trimming pared 3 bases from V and 4 bases from J, leaving 19 bases between. CDR3: CASSFSTIDKRYNEQFF. Here the CDR3 DNA reads TGTGCCAGCAGCTTTTCGACCATAGACAAACGATACAATGAGCAGTTCTTC.

This clone came up a few times. The rearrangement joins TRBV6-6 to TRBJ2-7; the D gene is possibly TRBD1 (6 bases). Trimming took 8 bases from V and 3 from J, leaving 26 bases between them. CDR1 is MNHNY and CDR2 is SVGAGI in the germline V gene (reference sequence). The CDR3 is made up of 17 amino acids. The CDR3 sequence: CASCRPETGKSFYEQYF. The CDR3 DNA sequence: TGTGCCAGCTGTCGCCCAGAGACAGGAAAAAGTTTCTACGAGCAGTACTTC.

This chain links TRBV27 with TRBJ2-2, with 12 bases aligning to TRBD2. CDR1 is MNHEY, CDR2 SMNVEV, per germline (reference sequence). There are 18 residues in the CDR3. Losses at the gene ends were 4 bases for V and 2 bases for J; bases not matched to a gene: 8. The DNA for the CDR3 is TGTGCCAGCAGTTCTCGAGGACTAGCGGGACCTAACACCGGGGAGCTGTTTTTT. Translating it yields CASSSRGLAGPNTGELFF.

V is TRBV27 and J is TRBJ2-2; D gene uncertain. CDR3 length: 16 residues. The germline V and J ends were trimmed by 3 bases and 3 bases, with 14 bases remaining between them. In germline, CDR1 is MNHEY, CDR2 SMNVEV (reference sequence). The CDR3 loop is CASSFGAAPDTGELFF. The CDR3 nucleotides are TGTGCCAGCAGTTTCGGCGCGGCACCCGACACCGGGGAGCTGTTTTTT.

The chain is built from TRBV30 and TRBJ1-5; D remains unclear. V was trimmed by 1 base and J by 0 bases, leaving 4 bases between them. The CDR3 has 13 residues. The V gene's germline CDR1 is GTSNPN and CDR2 SVGIG (reference sequence). The CDR3 loop reads CAWSGDSNQPQHF. The CDR3 nucleotides are TGTGCCTGGAGTGGCGATAGCAATCAGCCCCAGCATTTT. Looking up the rest from reference TRBV30 and TRBJ1-5 gives the full variable domain: SQTIHQWPATLVQPVGSPLSLECTVEGTSNPNLYWYRQAAGRGLQLLFYSVGIGQISSEVPQNLSASRPQDRQFILSSKKLLLSDSGFYLCAWSGDSNQPQHFGDGTRLSIL.

The rearrangement uses TRBV24-1 and TRBJ2-4; a weak D match, TRBD1 (6 bases). This CDR3 is built from 14 residues. Germline CDR1 and CDR2: KGHDR and SFDVKD. Between the trimmed V and J ends, which lost 4 bases and 0 bases, there was a span of 6 bases. The CDR3 protein is CATSETGAKNIQYF. CDR3 nucleotide sequence: TGTGCCACCAGTGAGACAGGAGCCAAAAACATTCAGTACTTC.

This sequence joins TRBV29-1 and TRBJ2-5; D not resolved. The CDR3 is 13 residues long. The V gene's germline CDR1 is SQVTM and CDR2 ANQGSEA. Trimming cost V 5 bases and J 5 bases, with 15 bases left between them. The CDR3 DNA sequence: TGCAGCGTTTCCCGTCTCAGCGAGGAGACCCAGTACTTC. Amino acids: CSVSRLSEETQYF.